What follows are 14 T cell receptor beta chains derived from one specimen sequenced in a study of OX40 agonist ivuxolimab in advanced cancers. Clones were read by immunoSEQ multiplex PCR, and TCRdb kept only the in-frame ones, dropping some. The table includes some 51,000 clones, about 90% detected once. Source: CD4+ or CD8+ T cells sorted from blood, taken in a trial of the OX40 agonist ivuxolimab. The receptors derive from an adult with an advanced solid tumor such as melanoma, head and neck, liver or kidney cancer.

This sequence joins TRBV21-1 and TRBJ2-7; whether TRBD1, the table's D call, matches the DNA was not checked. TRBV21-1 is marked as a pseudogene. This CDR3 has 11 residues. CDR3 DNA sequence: TGTGCCAGCAGCGGCTGTGACGAGCAGTACTTC. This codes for CASSGCDEQYF.

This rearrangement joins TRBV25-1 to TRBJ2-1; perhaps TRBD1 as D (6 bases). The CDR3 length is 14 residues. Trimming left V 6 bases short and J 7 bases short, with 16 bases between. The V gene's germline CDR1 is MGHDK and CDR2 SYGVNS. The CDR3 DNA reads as TGTGCCAGCAGCGAGGACAGCGCCGGGAATGAGCAGTTCTTC. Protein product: CASSEDSAGNEQFF. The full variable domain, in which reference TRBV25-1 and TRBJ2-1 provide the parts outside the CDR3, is EADIYQTPRYLVIGTGKKITLECSQTMGHDKMYWYQQDPGMELHLIHYSYGVNSTEKGDLSSESTVSRIRTEHFPLTLESARPSHTSQYLCASSEDSAGNEQFFGPGTRLTVL.

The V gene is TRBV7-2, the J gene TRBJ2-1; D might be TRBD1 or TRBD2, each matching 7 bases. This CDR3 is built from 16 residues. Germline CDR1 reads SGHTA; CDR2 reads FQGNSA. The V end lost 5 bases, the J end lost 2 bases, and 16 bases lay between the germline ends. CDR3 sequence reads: CASSETGRGAYNEQFF. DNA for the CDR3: TGTGCCAGCAGCGAGACAGGGAGGGGCGCCTACAATGAGCAGTTCTTC.

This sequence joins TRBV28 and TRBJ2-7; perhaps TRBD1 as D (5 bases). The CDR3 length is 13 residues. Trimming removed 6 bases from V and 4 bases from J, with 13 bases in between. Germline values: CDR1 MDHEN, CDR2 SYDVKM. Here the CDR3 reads CASSRGHRYEQYF. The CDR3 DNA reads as TGTGCCAGCAGCCGCGGACACCGTTACGAGCAGTACTTC.

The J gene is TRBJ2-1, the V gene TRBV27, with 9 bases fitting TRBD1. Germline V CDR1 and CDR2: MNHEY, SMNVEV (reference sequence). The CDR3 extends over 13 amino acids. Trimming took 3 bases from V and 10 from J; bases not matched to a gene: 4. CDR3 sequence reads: CASSFGTGNEQFF. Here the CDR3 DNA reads TGTGCCAGCAGTTTCGGGACAGGGAACGAGCAGTTCTTC.

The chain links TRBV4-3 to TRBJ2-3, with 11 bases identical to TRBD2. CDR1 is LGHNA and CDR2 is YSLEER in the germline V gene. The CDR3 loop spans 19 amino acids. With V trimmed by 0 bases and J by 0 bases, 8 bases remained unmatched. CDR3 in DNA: TGCGCCAGCAGCCAAGAGCCGCGACTAGCGGGACGTAGCACAGATACGCAGTATTTT. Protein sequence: CASSQEPRLAGRSTDTQYF.

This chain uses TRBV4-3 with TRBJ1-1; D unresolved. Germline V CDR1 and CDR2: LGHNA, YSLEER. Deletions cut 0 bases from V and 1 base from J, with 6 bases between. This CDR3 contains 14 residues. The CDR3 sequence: CASSQDWPNTEAFF. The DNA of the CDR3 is TGCGCCAGCAGCCAAGACTGGCCGAACACTGAAGCTTTCTTT.

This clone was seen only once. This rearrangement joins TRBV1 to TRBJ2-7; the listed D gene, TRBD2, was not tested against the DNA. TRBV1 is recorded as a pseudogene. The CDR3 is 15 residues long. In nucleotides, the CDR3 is TGCACCAGCAGCCATCGAGCGCGGGGGGGCTACGAGCAGTACTTC. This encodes CTSSHRARGGYEQYF.

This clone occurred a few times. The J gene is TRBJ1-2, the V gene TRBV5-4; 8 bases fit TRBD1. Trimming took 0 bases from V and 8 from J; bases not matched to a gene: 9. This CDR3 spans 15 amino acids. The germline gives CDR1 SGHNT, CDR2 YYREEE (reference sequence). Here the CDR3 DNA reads TGTGCCAGCAGCTTGGACAGGGGGAGGTTCGAAGGCTACACCTTC. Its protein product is CASSLDRGRFEGYTF.

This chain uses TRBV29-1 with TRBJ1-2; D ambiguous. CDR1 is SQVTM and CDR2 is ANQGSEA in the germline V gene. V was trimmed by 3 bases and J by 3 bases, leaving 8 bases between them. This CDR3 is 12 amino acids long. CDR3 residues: CSVDPDDYGYTF. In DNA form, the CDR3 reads TGCAGCGTTGATCCGGACGACTATGGCTACACCTTC.

This CDR3 reads CASSGHDNEKLFF. DNA for the CDR3: TGCGCCAGCAGCGGACACGACAATGAAAAACTGTTTTTT. The gene calls are TRBV5-1 and TRBJ1-4; D is perhaps TRBD1 (5 bases). V was clipped by 4 bases and J by 5 bases, with 9 bases between them. This CDR3 comprises 13 residues. The germline V gene has CDR1 SGHRS and CDR2 YFSETQ.

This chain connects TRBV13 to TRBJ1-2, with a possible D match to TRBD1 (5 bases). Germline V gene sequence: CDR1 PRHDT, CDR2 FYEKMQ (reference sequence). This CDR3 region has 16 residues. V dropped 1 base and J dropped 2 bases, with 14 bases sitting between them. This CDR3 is CASSLVRPRANYGYTF. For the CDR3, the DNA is TGTGCCAGCAGCTTAGTCCGTCCCAGGGCCAACTATGGCTACACCTTC.

In DNA form, the CDR3 reads TGTGCCAGCTCACCTACCGCTCTACTGCAGGACGACGGCTACACCTTC. Its protein product is CASSPTALLQDDGYTF. This chain uses TRBV18 with TRBJ1-2; D ambiguous. Germline CDR1 and CDR2: KGHSH and LQKENI. V was trimmed by 3 bases and J by 8 bases, leaving 22 bases between them. CDR3 length equals 16 residues.

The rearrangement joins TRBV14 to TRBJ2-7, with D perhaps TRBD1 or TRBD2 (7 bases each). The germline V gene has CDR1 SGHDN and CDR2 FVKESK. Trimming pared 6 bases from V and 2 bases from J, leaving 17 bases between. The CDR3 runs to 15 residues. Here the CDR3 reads CASRHGGQGAYEQYF. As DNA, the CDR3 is TGTGCCAGCAGGCACGGGGGGCAGGGGGCCTACGAGCAGTACTTC.